This T cell receptor beta chain was identified during a study of blood T cell repertoires in COVID-19. Whole-study context: From the United States, Italy and Spain came samples of acute and convalescent COVID-19. PBMCs, B-cell-depleted T cells, or T cells were the source of the cDNA or gDNA that made up the material.

Germline V CDR1 and CDR2: SGHRS, YFSETQ. The germline V and J ends were trimmed by 2 bases and 2 bases, with 8 bases remaining between them. The CDR3 is 13 residues long. Per the authors' pipeline: It was from reference gene primer amplification that nucleated cell counts were estimated. Sequencing was performed with immunoSEQ multiplex PCR; in TCRdb, only in-frame clones are kept and a portion is missing. For V, J and clone size, that table is used; D and trimming come from the DNA. The profile shows just under 350,000 clones, around 83% of them singletons. The receptor was isolated from a young man with active or convalescent COVID-19. The sequenced sample was peripheral blood. The rearrangement links TRBV5-1 to TRBJ2-7; D is unclear. The CDR3 DNA reads as TGCGCCAGCAGCTTTCTCTCTGCCTACGAGCAGTACTTC. Its translation is CASSFLSAYEQYF.